These T cell receptor beta chains were read from a single sample in a study of control samples from healthy donors and cancer patients. Profiling relied on immunoSEQ multiplex PCR, and the TCRdb table lists in-frame clones only, not all of them. The table has 100,000 or so clones, about 89% seen once. The source material was blood. The receptors originated from a man aged 30 to 45 in good health. Both conserved end residues are part of each CDR3. Fields, in order: clone size, D gene, J gene, V gene, CDR3 protein, CDR3 DNA. The D gene is left open where the match is weak. The size field is filled for only some rows; it gives once, few, many or a size class.

clone_size: -; d_call: TRBD1; j_call: TRBJ1-2; v_call: TRBV3-1/TRBV3-2; cdr3_aa: CASSQLGQGAGGYTF; cdr3_nt: TGTGCCAGCAGCCAACTGGGACAGGGGGCAGGGGGCTACACCTTC
clone_size: -; d_call: -; j_call: TRBJ2-3; v_call: TRBV7-6; cdr3_aa: CASSSQSDTQYF; cdr3_nt: TGTGCCAGCAGCTCCCAATCCGATACGCAGTATTTT
clone_size: -; d_call: -; j_call: TRBJ1-1; v_call: TRBV30; cdr3_aa: CAWSVPGLGATEAFF; cdr3_nt: TGTGCCTGGAGTGTTCCGGGACTCGGGGCCACTGAAGCTTTCTTT
clone_size: -; d_call: -; j_call: TRBJ1-6; v_call: TRBV11-2; cdr3_aa: CASSFSNNSPLHF; cdr3_nt: TGTGCCAGCAGCTTTTCAAATAATTCACCCCTCCACTTT
clone_size: few; d_call: -; j_call: TRBJ2-5; v_call: TRBV5-4; cdr3_aa: CASRPILSPDETQYF; cdr3_nt: TGTGCCAGCAGACCGATTCTATCGCCTGACGAGACCCAGTACTTC
clone_size: -; d_call: TRBD2; j_call: TRBJ2-6; v_call: TRBV5-6; cdr3_aa: CASSLGGGATGANVLTF; cdr3_nt: TGTGCCAGCAGCCTCGGCGGGGGGGCCACTGGGGCCAACGTCCTGACTTTC
clone_size: -; d_call: TRBD1; j_call: TRBJ1-2; v_call: TRBV7-2; cdr3_aa: CASSLDQGQSNYGYTF; cdr3_nt: TGTGCCAGCAGCTTAGATCAGGGACAGAGCAACTATGGCTACACCTTC
clone_size: few; d_call: -; j_call: TRBJ1-1; v_call: TRBV6-1; cdr3_aa: CASSDGSGVF; cdr3_nt: TGTGCCAGCAGTGACGGTTCTGGGGTCTTT
clone_size: -; d_call: -; j_call: TRBJ2-3; v_call: TRBV4-3; cdr3_aa: CASSRDLALGTDTQYF; cdr3_nt: TGCGCCAGCAGCCGGGATCTAGCCCTCGGCACAGATACGCAGTATTTT
clone_size: -; d_call: TRBD2; j_call: TRBJ2-5; v_call: TRBV5-4; cdr3_aa: CASSLGLAGPQETQYF; cdr3_nt: TGTGCCAGCAGCCTGGGACTAGCGGGGCCCCAAGAGACCCAGTACTTC
clone_size: -; d_call: -; j_call: TRBJ1-1; v_call: TRBV6-1; cdr3_aa: CASSAYSGTVNTEAFF; cdr3_nt: TGTGCCAGCAGTGCTTATTCCGGGACGGTGAACACTGAAGCTTTCTTT
clone_size: -; d_call: TRBD1; j_call: TRBJ2-5; v_call: TRBV18; cdr3_aa: CASSDSGTGLETQYF; cdr3_nt: TGTGCCAGCTCCGACTCGGGGACAGGCCTCGAGACCCAGTACTTC
clone_size: -; d_call: TRBD1; j_call: TRBJ1-4; v_call: TRBV7-9; cdr3_aa: CASSLGQGSNEKLFF; cdr3_nt: TGTGCCAGCAGCTTAGGACAGGGGTCTAATGAAAAACTGTTTTTT
clone_size: -; d_call: -; j_call: TRBJ2-3; v_call: TRBV9; cdr3_aa: CASSVGGDTDTQYF; cdr3_nt: TGTGCCAGCAGCGTAGGGGGGGACACAGATACGCAGTATTTT
clone_size: -; d_call: -; j_call: TRBJ2-5; v_call: TRBV2; cdr3_aa: CASSEGLGEETQYF; cdr3_nt: TGTGCCAGCAGTGAAGGACTGGGCGAAGAGACCCAGTACTTC
clone_size: -; d_call: TRBD1; j_call: TRBJ2-1; v_call: TRBV4-1; cdr3_aa: CASSRGPGQGAVEQFF; cdr3_nt: TGCGCCAGCAGCCGAGGACCGGGACAGGGGGCCGTTGAGCAGTTCTTC
clone_size: -; d_call: -; j_call: TRBJ2-1; v_call: TRBV6-5; cdr3_aa: CASSYSQDSTGQFF; cdr3_nt: TGTGCCAGCAGTTACTCGCAGGACTCAACGGGGCAGTTCTTC
clone_size: -; d_call: -; j_call: TRBJ2-4; v_call: TRBV19; cdr3_aa: CASSFRDTRWNIQYF; cdr3_nt: TGTGCCAGTAGTTTCCGGGACACCCGGTGGAACATTCAGTACTTC
clone_size: -; d_call: -; j_call: TRBJ2-5; v_call: TRBV7-9; cdr3_aa: CASSLGGVRIETQYF; cdr3_nt: TGTGCCAGCAGCTTAGGGGGAGTAAGGATAGAGACCCAGTACTTC
clone_size: -; d_call: TRBD1; j_call: TRBJ1-4; v_call: TRBV7-8; cdr3_aa: CASSGPRVGTGNEKLFF; cdr3_nt: TGTGCCAGCAGCGGACCTCGCGTGGGGACAGGGAATGAAAAACTGTTTTTT
clone_size: few; d_call: -; j_call: TRBJ2-4; v_call: TRBV9; cdr3_aa: CASSVGVQNIQYF; cdr3_nt: TGTGCCAGCAGCGTAGGGGTTCAAAACATTCAGTACTTC
clone_size: -; d_call: -; j_call: TRBJ1-5; v_call: TRBV7-2; cdr3_aa: CASSQRGDQPQHF; cdr3_nt: TGTGCCAGCAGCCAAAGGGGGGATCAGCCCCAGCATTTT
clone_size: -; d_call: -; j_call: TRBJ1-2; v_call: TRBV28; cdr3_aa: CASSWGGLANYGYTF; cdr3_nt: TGTGCCAGCAGTTGGGGAGGCCTCGCTAACTATGGCTACACCTTC
clone_size: once; d_call: -; j_call: TRBJ2-2; v_call: TRBV5-8; cdr3_aa: CASTLAVGALGTGELFF; cdr3_nt: TGTGCCAGCACCCTAGCTGTTGGGGCTCTGGGAACCGGGGAGCTGTTTTTT
clone_size: once; d_call: TRBD2; j_call: TRBJ2-1; v_call: TRBV10-3; cdr3_aa: CAISETSGVDDEQFF; cdr3_nt: TGTGCCATCAGTGAAACTAGCGGAGTCGACGATGAGCAGTTCTTC
clone_size: -; d_call: -; j_call: TRBJ2-1; v_call: TRBV27; cdr3_aa: CASSPSRTGKQFF; cdr3_nt: TGTGCCAGCAGTCCCTCACGGACGGGGAAGCAGTTCTTC
clone_size: -; d_call: -; j_call: TRBJ1-4; v_call: TRBV19; cdr3_aa: CASSPGPRIMMELFF; cdr3_nt: TGTGCCAGTAGCCCGGGACCGCGTATTATGATGGAACTGTTTTTT
clone_size: -; d_call: -; j_call: TRBJ2-1; v_call: TRBV5-1; cdr3_aa: CASSLVPHGTLTYNEQFF; cdr3_nt: TGCGCCAGCAGCTTGGTTCCCCACGGGACTCTAACCTACAATGAGCAGTTCTTC
clone_size: once; d_call: -; j_call: TRBJ2-3; v_call: TRBV6-1; cdr3_aa: CASSEWSSTDTQYF; cdr3_nt: TGTGCCAGCAGTGAATGGTCGAGCACAGATACGCAGTATTTT
clone_size: -; d_call: -; j_call: TRBJ1-5; v_call: TRBV3-1/TRBV3-2; cdr3_aa: CASSSRESPYNQPQHF; cdr3_nt: TGTGCCAGCAGCTCACGGGAATCCCCATACAATCAGCCCCAGCATTTT
clone_size: -; d_call: TRBD1; j_call: TRBJ1-6; v_call: TRBV11-2; cdr3_aa: CASSFAGTGFSPLHF; cdr3_nt: TGTGCCAGCAGCTTCGCCGGGACAGGGTTTTCACCCCTCCACTTT
clone_size: once; d_call: TRBD1; j_call: TRBJ2-7; v_call: TRBV10-3; cdr3_aa: CATRGTGGSYEQYF; cdr3_nt: TGTGCCACCCGGGGGACAGGGGGGTCCTACGAGCAGTACTTC
clone_size: -; d_call: -; j_call: TRBJ2-1; v_call: TRBV21-1; cdr3_aa: CARGLAASSYNEQFF; cdr3_nt: TGTGCCAGGGGCCTAGCGGCGAGCTCCTACAATGAGCAGTTCTTC
clone_size: -; d_call: -; j_call: TRBJ1-2; v_call: TRBV6-2/TRBV6-3; cdr3_aa: CASSTGLPNYGYTF; cdr3_nt: TGTGCCAGCAGTACAGGGCTTCCTAACTATGGCTACACCTTC